These 5 T cell receptor beta chains were all obtained from the same sample, sequenced in a study of regulatory T cells in long-lasting Graves disease. The time point: persistent/refractory GD, antithyroid drugs over 5 years with positive TRAb. RNA isolated from PBMCs was used to make the TCR library. Building the TCR beta libraries relied on iRepertoire HTBI primers, and CDR3 regions underwent Arm-PCR. TCRdb reprocessed the multiplex PCR reads via MiXCR and lists one record per CDR3 protein. Here the sample spans 450,000 or so distinct CDR3 sequences, 22% being singletons. Sequencing used peripheral blood mononuclear cells (PBMCs), obtained when the disease was refractory, from a patient treated with antithyroid drugs. These receptors came from a female donor with Graves disease.

This chain joins TRBV6-9 and TRBJ2-5; the match to TRBD2 covers 11 bases. This CDR3 spans 17 amino acids. The germline CDR1 and CDR2 sequences are MNHGY and SVAAGI. V lost 3 bases and J lost 1; bases outside the gene matches: 7. CDR3 nucleotides: TGTGCCAGCAGTTACGGCCTAGCGGGAGGCCCCCAAGAGACCCAGTACTTC. It codes for CASSYGLAGGPQETQYF.

The chain joins TRBV29-1 to TRBJ1-1; TRBD1 matches 7 bases. The V and J ends lost 3 bases and 5 bases, in that order; junction bases with no gene match: 9. This CDR3 comprises 14 residues. Germline loops: CDR1 SQVTM, CDR2 ANQGSEA. The CDR3 reads CSVEDRTRVTEAFF. The CDR3 DNA follows: TGCAGCGTTGAGGACAGGACGCGGGTAACTGAAGCTTTCTTT.

In its sample, this clonotype was seen a few times. This chain connects TRBV28 to TRBJ1-5, with D uncertain. CDR1 is MDHEN, CDR2 SYDVKM, per germline. The CDR3 has 16 amino acids. V was pared by 5 bases and J by 0 bases, with 14 bases between. CDR3 in DNA: TGTGCCAGCAGTCCCTCGTCGGTATATAGCAATCAGCCCCAGCATTTT. Residues: CASSPSSVYSNQPQHF. The full variable domain, with the rest looked up from reference TRBV28 and TRBJ1-5, is DVKVTQSSRYLVKRTGEKVFLECVQDMDHENMFWYRQDPGLGLRLIYFSYDVKMKEKGDIPEGYSVSREKKERFSLILESASTNQTSMYLCASSPSSVYSNQPQHFGDGTRLSIL.

Only one count was recorded for this clonotype. This chain uses TRBV28 with TRBJ2-7, with 13 bases identical to TRBD2. V trimming: 4 bases; J trimming: 7 bases; junction bases outside the gene matches: 4. Per the germline V gene, CDR1 is MDHEN and CDR2 is SYDVKM. The CDR3 spans 14 residues. Here the CDR3 reads CASSSPGLAGEQYF. The DNA of the CDR3 is TGTGCCAGCAGTTCGCCGGGACTAGCGGGAGAGCAGTACTTC.

For this clonotype: This probably arose from a read error, given a far larger clone one base away. CDR3 protein: CASTSTGGGPYEQYF. DNA for the CDR3: TGTGCCAGCACCTCCACAGGGGGGGGCCCCTACGAGCAGTACTTC. The J gene is TRBJ2-7, the V gene TRBV7-2; the D gene is possibly TRBD1 (8 bases). Trimming cost V 7 bases and J 2 bases, with 18 bases left between them. The CDR3 length is 15 residues. CDR1 is SGHTA and CDR2 is FQGNSA in the germline V gene.